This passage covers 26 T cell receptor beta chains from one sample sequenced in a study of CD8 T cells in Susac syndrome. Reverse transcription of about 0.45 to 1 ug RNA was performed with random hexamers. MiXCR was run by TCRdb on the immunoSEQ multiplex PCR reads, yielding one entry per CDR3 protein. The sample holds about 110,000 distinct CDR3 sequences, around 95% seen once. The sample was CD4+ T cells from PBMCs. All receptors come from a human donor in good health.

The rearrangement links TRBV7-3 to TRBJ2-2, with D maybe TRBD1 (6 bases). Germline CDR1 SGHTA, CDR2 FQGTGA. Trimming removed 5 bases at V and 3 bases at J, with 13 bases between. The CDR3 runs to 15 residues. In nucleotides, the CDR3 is TGTGCCAGCAGCCTGAACAGGGACCACACCGGGGAGCTGTTTTTT. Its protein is CASSLNRDHTGELFF.

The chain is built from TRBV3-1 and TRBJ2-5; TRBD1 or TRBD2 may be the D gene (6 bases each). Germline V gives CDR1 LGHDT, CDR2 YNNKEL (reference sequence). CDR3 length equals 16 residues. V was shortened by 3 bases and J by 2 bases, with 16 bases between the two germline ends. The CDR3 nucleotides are TGTGCCAGCAGCCACCGGGGGCTCGGAAGACAAGAGACCCAGTACTTC. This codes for CASSHRGLGRQETQYF.

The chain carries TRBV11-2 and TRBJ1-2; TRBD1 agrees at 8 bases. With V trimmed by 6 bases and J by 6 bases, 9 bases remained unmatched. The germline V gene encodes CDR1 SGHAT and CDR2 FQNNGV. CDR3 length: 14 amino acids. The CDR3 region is CASSTGQGLNGYTF. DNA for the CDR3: TGTGCCAGCAGTACCGGACAGGGCTTAAATGGCTACACCTTC.

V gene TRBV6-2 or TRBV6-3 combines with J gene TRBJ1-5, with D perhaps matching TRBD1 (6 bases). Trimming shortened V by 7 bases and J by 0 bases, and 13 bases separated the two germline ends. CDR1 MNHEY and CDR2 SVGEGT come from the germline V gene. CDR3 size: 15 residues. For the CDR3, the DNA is TGTGCCAGCAACCTCGGGACACTTAGCAATCAGCCCCAGCATTTT. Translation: CASNLGTLSNQPQHF.

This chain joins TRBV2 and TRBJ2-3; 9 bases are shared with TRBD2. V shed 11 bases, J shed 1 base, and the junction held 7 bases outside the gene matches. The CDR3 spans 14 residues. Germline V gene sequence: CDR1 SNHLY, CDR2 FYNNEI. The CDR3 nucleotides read TGTGCCGGCCGGACTAGCGTTGGCACAGATACGCAGTATTTT. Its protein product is CAGRTSVGTDTQYF.

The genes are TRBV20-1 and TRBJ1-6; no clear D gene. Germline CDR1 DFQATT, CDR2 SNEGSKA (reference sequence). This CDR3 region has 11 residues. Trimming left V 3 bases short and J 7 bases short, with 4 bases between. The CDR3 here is CSARGNSPLHF. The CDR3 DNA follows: TGCAGTGCTAGGGGCAATTCACCCCTCCACTTT.

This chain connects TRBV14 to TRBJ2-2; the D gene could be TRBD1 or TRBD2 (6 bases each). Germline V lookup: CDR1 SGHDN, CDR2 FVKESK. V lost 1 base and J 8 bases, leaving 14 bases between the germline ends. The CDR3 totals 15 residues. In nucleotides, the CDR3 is TGTGCCAGCAGCCAAGCCTCGGGGGCCCGTGGGGAGCTGTTTTTT. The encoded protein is CASSQASGARGELFF.

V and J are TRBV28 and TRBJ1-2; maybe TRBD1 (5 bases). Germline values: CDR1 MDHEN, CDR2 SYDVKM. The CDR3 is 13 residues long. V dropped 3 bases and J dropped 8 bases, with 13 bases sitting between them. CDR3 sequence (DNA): TGTGCCAGCAGTTTGCCTGCACAGGTCGGCTACACCTTC. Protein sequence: CASSLPAQVGYTF.

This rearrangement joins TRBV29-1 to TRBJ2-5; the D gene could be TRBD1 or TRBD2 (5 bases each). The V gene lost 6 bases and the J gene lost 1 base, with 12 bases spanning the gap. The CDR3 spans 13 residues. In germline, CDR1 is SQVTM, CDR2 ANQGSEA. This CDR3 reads CSVKGRLQETQYF. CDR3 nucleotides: TGCAGCGTGAAGGGACGGCTCCAAGAGACCCAGTACTTC.

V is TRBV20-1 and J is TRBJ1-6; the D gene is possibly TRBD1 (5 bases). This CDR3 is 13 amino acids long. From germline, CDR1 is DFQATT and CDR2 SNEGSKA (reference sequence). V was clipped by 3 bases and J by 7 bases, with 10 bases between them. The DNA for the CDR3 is TGCAGTGCTAGGAAGGGGAACAATTCACCCCTCCACTTT. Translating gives CSARKGNNSPLHF.

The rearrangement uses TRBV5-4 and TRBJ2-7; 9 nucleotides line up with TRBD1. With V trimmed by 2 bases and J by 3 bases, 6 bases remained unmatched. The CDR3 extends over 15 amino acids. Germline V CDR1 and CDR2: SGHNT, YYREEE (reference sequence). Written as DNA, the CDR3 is TGTGCCAGCAGCTTATCCGGGACAGGGAACTACGAGCAGTACTTC. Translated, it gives CASSLSGTGNYEQYF. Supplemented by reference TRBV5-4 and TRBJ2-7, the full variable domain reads ETGVTQSPTHLIKTRGQQVTLRCSSQSGHNTVSWYQQALGQGPQFIFQYYREEENGRGNFPPRFSGLQFPNYSSELNVNALELDDSALYLCASSLSGTGNYEQYFGPGTRLTVT.

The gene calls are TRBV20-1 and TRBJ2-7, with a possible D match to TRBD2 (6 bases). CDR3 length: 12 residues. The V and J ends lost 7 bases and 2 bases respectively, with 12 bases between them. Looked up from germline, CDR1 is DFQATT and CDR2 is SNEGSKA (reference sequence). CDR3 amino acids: CSGVRGTYEQYF. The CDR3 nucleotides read TGCAGTGGGGTCCGGGGGACCTACGAGCAGTACTTC.

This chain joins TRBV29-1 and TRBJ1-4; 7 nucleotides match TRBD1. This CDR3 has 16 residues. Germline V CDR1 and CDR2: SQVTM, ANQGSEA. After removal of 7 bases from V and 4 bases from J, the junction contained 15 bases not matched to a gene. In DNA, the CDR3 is TGCAGCGGAGGAGACAGGGACTTGAAGGGTAATGAAAAACTGTTTTTT. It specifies CSGGDRDLKGNEKLFF.

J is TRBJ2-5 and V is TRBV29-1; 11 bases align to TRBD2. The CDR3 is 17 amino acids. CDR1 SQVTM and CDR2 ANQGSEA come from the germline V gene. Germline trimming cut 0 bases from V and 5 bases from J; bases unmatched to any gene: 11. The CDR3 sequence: CSVEDQVAGGPLETQYF. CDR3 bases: TGCAGCGTTGAAGACCAAGTAGCGGGGGGGCCTTTGGAGACCCAGTACTTC.

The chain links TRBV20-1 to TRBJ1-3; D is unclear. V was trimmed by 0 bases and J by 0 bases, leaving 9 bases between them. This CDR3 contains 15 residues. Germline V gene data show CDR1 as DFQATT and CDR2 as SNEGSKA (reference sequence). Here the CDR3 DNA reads TGCAGTGCTAGAGATCACCTCTCCTCTGGAAACACCATATATTTT. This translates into CSARDHLSSGNTIYF.

CDR3: CASSQAGLRDFTGELFF. The DNA of the CDR3 is TGTGCCAGCAGCCAAGCCGGCCTCCGGGACTTCACCGGGGAGCTGTTTTTT. This sequence joins TRBV4-2 and TRBJ2-2; possibly TRBD2 for D (6 bases). Germline V CDR1 and CDR2: LGHNA, YNFKEQ. CDR3 length equals 17 residues. The V end was cut by 1 base, the J end by 4 bases, with 16 bases between.

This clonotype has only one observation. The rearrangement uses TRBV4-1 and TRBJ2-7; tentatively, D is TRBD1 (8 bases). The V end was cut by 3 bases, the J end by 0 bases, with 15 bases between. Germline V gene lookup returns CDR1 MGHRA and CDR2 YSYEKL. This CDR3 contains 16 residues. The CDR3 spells CASSQGGTGPSYEQYF. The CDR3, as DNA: TGCGCCAGCAGCCAGGGAGGGACAGGACCCTCCTACGAGCAGTACTTC.

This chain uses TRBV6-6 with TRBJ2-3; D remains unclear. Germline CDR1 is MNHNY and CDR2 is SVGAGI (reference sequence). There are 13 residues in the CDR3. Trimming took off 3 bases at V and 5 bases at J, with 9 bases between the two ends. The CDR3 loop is CASSYMGIDTQYF. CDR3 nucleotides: TGTGCCAGCAGTTATATGGGGATAGATACGCAGTATTTT.

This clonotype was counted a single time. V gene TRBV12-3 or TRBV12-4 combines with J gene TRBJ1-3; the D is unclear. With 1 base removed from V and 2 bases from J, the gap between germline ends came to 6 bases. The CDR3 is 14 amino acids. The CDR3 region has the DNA TGTGCCAGCAGTTTAGGCCCTACTGGAAACACCATATATTTT. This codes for CASSLGPTGNTIYF.

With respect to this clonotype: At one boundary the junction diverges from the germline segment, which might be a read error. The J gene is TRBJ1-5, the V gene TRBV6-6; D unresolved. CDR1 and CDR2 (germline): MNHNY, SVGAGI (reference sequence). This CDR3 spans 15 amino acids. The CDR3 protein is CASSYSTYSNQPQHF. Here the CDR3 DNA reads TGTGCCAGTAGTTACTCGACTTATAGCAATCAGCCCCAGCATTTT.

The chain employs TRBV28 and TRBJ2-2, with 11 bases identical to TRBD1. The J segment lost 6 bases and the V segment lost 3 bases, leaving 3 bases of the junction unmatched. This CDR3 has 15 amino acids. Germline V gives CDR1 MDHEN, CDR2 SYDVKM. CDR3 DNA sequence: TGTGCCAGCAGTTTCGGGACAGGGGGTCCCGGGGAGCTGTTTTTT. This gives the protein CASSFGTGGPGELFF.

Written as DNA, the CDR3 is TGCGCCAGCAGCTTGGACCCAGACACAGATACGCAGTATTTT. It translates to CASSLDPDTDTQYF. This chain uses TRBV5-1 with TRBJ2-3, with D unclear. CDR1 is SGHRS and CDR2 is YFSETQ in the germline V gene. This CDR3 comprises 14 residues. The V and J ends lost 0 bases and 2 bases respectively, with 7 bases between them. Together with reference TRBV5-1 and TRBJ2-3, the CDR3 gives the full variable domain: KAGVTQTPRYLIKTRGQQVTLSCSPISGHRSVSWYQQTPGQGLQFLFEYFSETQRNKGNFPGRFSGRQFSNSRSEMNVSTLELGDSALYLCASSLDPDTDTQYFGPGTRLTVL.

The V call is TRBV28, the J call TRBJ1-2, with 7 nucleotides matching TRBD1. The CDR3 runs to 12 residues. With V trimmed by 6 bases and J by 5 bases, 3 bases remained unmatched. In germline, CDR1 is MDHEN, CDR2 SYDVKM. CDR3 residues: CASRTGQYGYTF. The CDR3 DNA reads TGTGCCAGCAGGACGGGACAGTATGGCTACACCTTC.

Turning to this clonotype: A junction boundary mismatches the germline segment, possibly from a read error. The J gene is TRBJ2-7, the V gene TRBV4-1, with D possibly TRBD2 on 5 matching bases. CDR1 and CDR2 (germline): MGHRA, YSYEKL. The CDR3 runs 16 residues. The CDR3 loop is CASSQSSGYSLYGQYF. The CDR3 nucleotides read TGCGCCAGCAGCCAGAGTTCGGGGTATTCCCTCTACGGGCAGTACTTC.

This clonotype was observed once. CDR3 coding DNA: TGTGCCAGCAGCGTGACAGGGACGTACGAGCAGTACTTC. Translated: CASSVTGTYEQYF. V usage is TRBV3-1 and J usage is TRBJ2-7, with 7 bases that match TRBD1. V was clipped by 5 bases and J by 4 bases; unmatched bases: 5. Germline values: CDR1 LGHDT, CDR2 YNNKEL (reference sequence). This CDR3 comprises 13 residues.

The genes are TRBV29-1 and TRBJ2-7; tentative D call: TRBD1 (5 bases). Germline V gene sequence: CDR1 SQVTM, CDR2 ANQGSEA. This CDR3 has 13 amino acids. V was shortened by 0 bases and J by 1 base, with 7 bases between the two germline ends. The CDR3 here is CSVEDYRSYEQYF. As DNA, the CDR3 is TGCAGCGTTGAAGATTACAGGTCCTACGAGCAGTACTTC.